A few counts support the clone carrying this T cell receptor (beta chain). Its target is not known. This sample stems from a study of CD8+CD57+ T cells in acquired aplastic anemia. The wider study: An average of 3.2 ug of DNA was obtained from sorted CD4+ and CD8+ cells. Study observations and caveats: A set of approximately 29 CD8+ CDR3 sequences was shared between patients and controls, and these sequences appeared highly expressed in patients.

Sequenced patients had shown CD8+CD57+ cell expansion by flow cytometry. CDR3 and TCR beta VDJ profiling relied on a genomic DNA template. TCRdb recomputed calls from the reads with MiXCR, one row per CDR3 protein. The sample records roughly 500,000 distinct CDR3 sequences, around 30% being singletons. Germline values: CDR1 MNHNS, CDR2 SASEGT. The germline V and J ends were trimmed by 8 bases and 5 bases, with 13 bases remaining between them. The CDR3 is 13 amino acids. Sequenced input: sorted CD4+, CD8+, or CD8+CD57+ T cells (not recorded which) from PBMCs. V usage is TRBV6-1 and J usage is TRBJ1-3; a possible D gene is TRBD1 (5 bases). The TCR comes from a human donor with aplastic anemia. CDR3 protein: CASAEGIRNTIYF. The CDR3 coding sequence is TGTGCCAGCGCCGAGGGGATTCGAAACACCATATATTTT.